The source of this T cell receptor (beta chain) is a study of shared clonotypes between healthy human individuals. CDR1 is SGHTA and CDR2 is FQGNSA in the germline V gene. V lost 5 bases, J lost 4 bases, and 26 bases lay in between. The CDR3 sequence is 18 residues long. Profiling relied on immunoSEQ multiplex PCR, and the TCRdb table lists in-frame clones only, not all of them. Of some 2,000,000 clones in the sample, almost 96% are singletons; the top ten hold about 0.13%. The V gene is TRBV7-2, the J gene TRBJ1-2; unclear D gene. The material sequenced was naive CD4+ T cells sorted from blood. The subset denotes: CD45RA+ positively selected. This TCR was recovered from a man aged 18-30 years in good health. The CDR3 here is CASSPGSGLAESLYGYTF. The CDR3, as DNA: TGTGCCAGCAGCCCAGGATCCGGACTGGCCGAGTCCCTCTATGGCTACACCTTC.